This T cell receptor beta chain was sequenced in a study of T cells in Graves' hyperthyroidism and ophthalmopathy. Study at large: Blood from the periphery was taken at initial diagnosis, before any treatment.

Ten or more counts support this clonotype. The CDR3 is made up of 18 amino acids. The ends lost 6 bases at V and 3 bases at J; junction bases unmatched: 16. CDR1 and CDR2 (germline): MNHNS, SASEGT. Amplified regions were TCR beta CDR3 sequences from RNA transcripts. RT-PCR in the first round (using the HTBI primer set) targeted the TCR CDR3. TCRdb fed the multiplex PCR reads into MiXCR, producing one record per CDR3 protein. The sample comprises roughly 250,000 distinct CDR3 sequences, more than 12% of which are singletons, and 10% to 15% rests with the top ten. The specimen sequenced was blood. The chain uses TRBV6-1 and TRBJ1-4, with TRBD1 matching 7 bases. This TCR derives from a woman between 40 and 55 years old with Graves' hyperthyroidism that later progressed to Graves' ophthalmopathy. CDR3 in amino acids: CASRGPTGSRLANEKLFF. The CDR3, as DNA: TGTGCCAGCAGGGGGCCGACAGGGAGTCGACTCGCTAATGAAAAACTGTTTTTT.